The source of this TCR beta chain is a study of cytomegalovirus exposure and HLA in healthy donors. General study findings and limits: An analysis that was carried out later associated approximately 17,000 TCR beta sequences with HLA alleles at 0.05 false discovery rate. Rare TCR sequences predominated, though certain public TCRs were found in many donors.

With regard to this clone: The antigen is not known. The germline gene is not matched at one end of the junction; a read error may be the cause.

Primers: 60 Vbeta forward and 13 Jbeta reverse. Repertoires were generated with immunoSEQ multiplex PCR, while TCRdb's copy carries only in-frame clones and drops some. The data contain roughly 150,000 clones, around 75% of them singletons. Germline CDR1 reads LNHDA; CDR2 reads SQIVND (reference sequence). The length of the CDR3 is 14 residues. The rearrangement links TRBV19 to TRBJ2-1; TRBD1 aligns across 7 bases. The clonotype comes from a male donor in good health and CMV-seronegative. The sequenced sample consisted of PBMCs. The CDR3 spells CASSAGTVYNGQFF. For the CDR3, the DNA is TGTGCCAGTAGTGCCGGGACAGTTTACAATGGGCAGTTCTTC. The full variable domain, with the rest looked up from reference TRBV19 and TRBJ2-1, is DGGITQSPKYLFRKEGQNVTLSCEQNLNHDAMYWYRQDPGQGLRLIYYSQIVNDFQKGDIAEGYSVSREKKESFPLTVTSAQKNPTAFYLCASSAGTVYNGQFFGPGTRLTVL.